This T cell receptor (beta chain) came from a study of OX40 agonist ivuxolimab in advanced cancers. On the study more broadly: Dose-escalation cases comprised hepatocellular carcinoma, melanoma, renal cell or head and neck cancer. Study-wide results and limits: It was not determined which antigens were specifically recognized by the peripheral T cells that had undergone clonal expansion.

The protocol was immunoSEQ multiplex PCR, while the TCRdb copy is restricted to in-frame clones and leaves out a portion. The profile shows some 15,000 clones, about 80% of them singletons. A word on this clone: What it binds is unknown. At the DNA level, this CDR3 is encoded by other sequences in the same sample as well.

Sequenced material: CD4+ or CD8+ T cells sorted from blood, taken in a trial of the OX40 agonist ivuxolimab. The TCR originated in an adult with an advanced solid tumor such as melanoma, head and neck, liver or kidney cancer.

The DNA for the CDR3 is TGTGCCAGCAGCCTAGGAAACACCGGGGAGCTGTTTTTT. Protein product: CASSLGNTGELFF. The chain has TRBV7-8 and TRBJ2-2; the D is unclear. The germline V gene has CDR1 SGHVS and CDR2 FQNEAQ. The CDR3 extends over 13 amino acids. Trimming took 5 bases from V and 2 from J, leaving 6 bases between them. Full variable domain (remainder filled in from reference TRBV7-8 and TRBJ2-2): GAGVSQSPRYKVAKRGQDVALRCDPISGHVSLFWYQQALGQGPEFLTYFQNEAQLDKSGLPSDRFFAERPEGSVSTLKIQRTQQEDSAVYLCASSLGNTGELFFGEGSRLTVL.